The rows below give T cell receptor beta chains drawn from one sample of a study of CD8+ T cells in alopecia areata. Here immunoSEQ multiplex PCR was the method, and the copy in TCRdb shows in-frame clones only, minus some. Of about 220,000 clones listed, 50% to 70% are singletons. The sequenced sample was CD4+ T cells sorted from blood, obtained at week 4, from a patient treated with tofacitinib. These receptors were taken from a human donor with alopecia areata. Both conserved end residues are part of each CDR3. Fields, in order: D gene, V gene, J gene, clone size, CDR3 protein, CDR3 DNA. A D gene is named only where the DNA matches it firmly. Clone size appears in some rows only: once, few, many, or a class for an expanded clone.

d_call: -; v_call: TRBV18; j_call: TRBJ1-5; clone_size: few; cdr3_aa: CASSPGSGNQPQHF; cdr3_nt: TGTGCCAGCTCGCCAGGGTCGGGGAATCAGCCCCAGCATTTT
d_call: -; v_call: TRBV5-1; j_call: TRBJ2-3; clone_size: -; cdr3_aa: CASSLAGVYTDTQYF; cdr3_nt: TGCGCCAGCAGCTTGGCCGGGGTCTACACAGATACGCAGTATTTT
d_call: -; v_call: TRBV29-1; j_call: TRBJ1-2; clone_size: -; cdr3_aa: CSVDEGSRGYTF; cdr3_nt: TGCAGCGTTGATGAAGGGTCGCGGGGCTACACCTTC
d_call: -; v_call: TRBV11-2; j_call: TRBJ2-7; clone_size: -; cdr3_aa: CASSTAGGYEQYF; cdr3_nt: TGTGCCAGCAGCACGGCCGGGGGCTACGAGCAGTACTTC
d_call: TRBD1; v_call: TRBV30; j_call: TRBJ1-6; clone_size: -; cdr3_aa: CAWRTGDNSPLHF; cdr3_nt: TGTGCCTGGAGAACAGGGGATAATTCACCCCTCCACTTT
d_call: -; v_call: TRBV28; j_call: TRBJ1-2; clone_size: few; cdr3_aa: CASSLRQNYNYGYTF; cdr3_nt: TGTGCCAGCAGTTTGAGGCAAAACTATAACTATGGCTACACCTTC
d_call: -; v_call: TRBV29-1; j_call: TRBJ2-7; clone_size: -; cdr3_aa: CSVGTPYEQYF; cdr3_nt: TGCAGCGTTGGGACCCCCTACGAGCAGTACTTC
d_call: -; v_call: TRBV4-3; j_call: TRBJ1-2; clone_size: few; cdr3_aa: CASSQDSGRNYGYTF; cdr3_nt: TGCGCCAGCAGCCAAGATTCGGGCAGGAACTATGGCTACACCTTC
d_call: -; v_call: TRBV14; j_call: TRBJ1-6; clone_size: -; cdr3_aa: CASSQESKNSPLHF; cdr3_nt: TGTGCCAGCAGCCAAGAATCCAAGAATTCACCCCTCCACTTT
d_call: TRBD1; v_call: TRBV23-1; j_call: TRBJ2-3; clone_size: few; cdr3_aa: CASSQSGTGANRTTSTDTQYF; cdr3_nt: TGCGCCAGCAGTCAATCGGGCACAGGGGCCAATAGAACGACTAGCACAGATACGCAGTATTTT
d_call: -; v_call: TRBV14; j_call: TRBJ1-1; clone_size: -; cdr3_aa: CASSQGTAGAFF; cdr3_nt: TGTGCCAGCAGCCAAGGGACGGCGGGGGCTTTCTTT
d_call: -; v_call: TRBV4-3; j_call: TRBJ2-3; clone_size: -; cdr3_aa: CASSQEARTPQYF; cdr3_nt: TGCGCCAGCAGCCAGGAAGCCAGAACGCCGCAGTATTTT
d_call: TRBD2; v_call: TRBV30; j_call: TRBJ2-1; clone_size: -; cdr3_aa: CAWSQGLAGGREFF; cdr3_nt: TGTGCCTGGAGTCAGGGACTAGCGGGGGGGCGTGAGTTCTTC
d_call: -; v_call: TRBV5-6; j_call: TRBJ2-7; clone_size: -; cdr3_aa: CASSNGGAYEQYF; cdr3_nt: TGTGCCAGCAGCAATGGCGGGGCCTACGAGCAGTACTTC
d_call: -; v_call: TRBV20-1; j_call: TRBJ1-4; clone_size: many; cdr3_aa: CSAKLEKLFF; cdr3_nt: TGCAGTGCTAAATTAGAAAAACTGTTTTTT
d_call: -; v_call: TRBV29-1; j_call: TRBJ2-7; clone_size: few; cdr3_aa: CSFRAGTYEQYF; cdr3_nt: TGCAGCTTTCGGGCAGGGACCTACGAGCAGTACTTC
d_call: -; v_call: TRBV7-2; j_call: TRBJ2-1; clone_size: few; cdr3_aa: CASSLPSSYNEQFF; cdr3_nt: TGTGCCAGCAGCTTACCGAGCTCCTACAATGAGCAGTTCTTC
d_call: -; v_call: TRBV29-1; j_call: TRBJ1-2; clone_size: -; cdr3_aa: CSVKPDNREVDYGYTF; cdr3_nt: TGCAGCGTCAAACCGGACAACAGGGAGGTAGACTATGGCTACACCTTC
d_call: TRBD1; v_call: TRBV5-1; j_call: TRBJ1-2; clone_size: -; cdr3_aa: CASSLDSTGPYGYTF; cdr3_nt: TGCGCCAGCAGCTTGGACTCGACAGGGCCCTATGGCTACACCTTC
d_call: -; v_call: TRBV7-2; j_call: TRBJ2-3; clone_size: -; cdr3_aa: CASSFDPSSTDTQYF; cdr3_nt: TGTGCCAGCAGCTTTGACCCTTCTAGCACAGATACGCAGTATTTT
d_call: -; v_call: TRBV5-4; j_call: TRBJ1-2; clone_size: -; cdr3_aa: CASSLVARGYTF; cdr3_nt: TGTGCCAGCAGCTTGGTAGCGAGGGGCTACACCTTC
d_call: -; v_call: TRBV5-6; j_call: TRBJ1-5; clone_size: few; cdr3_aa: CASSYKDGFEPQHF; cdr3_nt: TGTGCCAGCAGTTACAAGGACGGCTTCGAGCCCCAGCATTTT
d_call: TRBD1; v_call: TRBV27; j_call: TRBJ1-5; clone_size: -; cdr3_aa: CASSFGQGGQPQHF; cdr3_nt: TGTGCCAGCAGTTTCGGACAGGGAGGGCAGCCCCAGCATTTT
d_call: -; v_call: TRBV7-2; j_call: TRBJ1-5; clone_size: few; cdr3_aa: CASSLVSNQPQHF; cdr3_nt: TGTGCCAGCAGCTTAGTCTCCAATCAGCCCCAGCATTTT
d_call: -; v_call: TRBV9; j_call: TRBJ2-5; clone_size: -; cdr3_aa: CASSVSGGQETQYF; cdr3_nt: TGTGCCAGCAGCGTCAGCGGCGGACAAGAGACCCAGTACTTC
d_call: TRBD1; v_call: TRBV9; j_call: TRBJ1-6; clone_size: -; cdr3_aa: CASSPGTGNSPLHF; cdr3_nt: TGTGCCAGCAGCCCTGGGACAGGGAATTCACCCCTCCACTTT
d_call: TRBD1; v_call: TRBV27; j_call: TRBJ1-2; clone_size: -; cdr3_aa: CASSRRQGWGYTF; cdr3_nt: TGTGCCAGCAGCCGTAGACAGGGATGGGGCTACACCTTC
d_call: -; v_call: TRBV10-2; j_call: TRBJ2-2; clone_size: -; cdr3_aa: CASSDWQGGNTGELFF; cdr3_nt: TGCGCCAGCAGTGATTGGCAGGGTGGGAACACCGGGGAGCTGTTTTTT
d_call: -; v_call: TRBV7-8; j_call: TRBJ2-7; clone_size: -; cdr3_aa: CASSLELSYEQYF; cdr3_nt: TGTGCCAGCAGCTTAGAACTCTCCTACGAGCAGTACTTC
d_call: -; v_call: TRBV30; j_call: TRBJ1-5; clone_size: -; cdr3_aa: CAWGATNQPQHF; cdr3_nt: TGTGCCTGGGGGGCCACTAACCAGCCCCAGCATTTT
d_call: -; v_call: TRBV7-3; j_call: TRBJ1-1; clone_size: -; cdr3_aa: CASSLGGGNTEAFF; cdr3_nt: TGTGCCAGCAGCCTCGGAGGGGGTAACACTGAAGCTTTCTTT
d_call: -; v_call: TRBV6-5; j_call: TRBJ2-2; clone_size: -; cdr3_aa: CASSYYTNTGELFF; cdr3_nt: TGTGCCAGCAGTTACTATACTAACACCGGGGAGCTGTTTTTT
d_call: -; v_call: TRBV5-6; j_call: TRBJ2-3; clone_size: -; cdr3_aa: CASSELSDTQYF; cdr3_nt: TGTGCCAGCAGCGAATTATCAGATACGCAGTATTTT
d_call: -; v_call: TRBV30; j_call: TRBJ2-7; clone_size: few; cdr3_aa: CAWNAWGYEQYF; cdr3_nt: TGTGCCTGGAACGCATGGGGGTACGAGCAGTACTTC
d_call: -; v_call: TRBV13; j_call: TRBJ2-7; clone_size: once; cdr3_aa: CASSLEGEQYF; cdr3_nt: TGTGCCAGCAGCTTAGAAGGCGAGCAGTACTTC
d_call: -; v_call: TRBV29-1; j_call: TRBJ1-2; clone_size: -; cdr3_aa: CSVMENYGYTF; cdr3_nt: TGCAGCGTTATGGAAAACTATGGCTACACCTTC
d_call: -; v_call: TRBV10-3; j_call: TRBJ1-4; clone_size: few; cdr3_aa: CAISGEGYGEKLFF; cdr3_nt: TGTGCCATCAGTGGGGAAGGGTATGGCGAAAAACTGTTTTTT
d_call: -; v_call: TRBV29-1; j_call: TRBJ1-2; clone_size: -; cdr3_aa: CSVAGGTKGNGYTF; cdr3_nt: TGCAGCGTTGCGGGCGGAACCAAGGGAAATGGCTACACCTTC
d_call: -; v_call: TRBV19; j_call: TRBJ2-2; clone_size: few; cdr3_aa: CATQGRINTGELFF; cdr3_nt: TGTGCCACCCAAGGAAGAATTAACACCGGGGAGCTGTTTTTT
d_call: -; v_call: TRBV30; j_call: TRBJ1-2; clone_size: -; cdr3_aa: CAWSVLGEKNYGYTF; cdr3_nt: TGTGCCTGGAGTGTCTTGGGCGAGAAGAACTATGGCTACACCTTC
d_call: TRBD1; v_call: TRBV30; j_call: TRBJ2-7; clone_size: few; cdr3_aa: CAWKQGTYEQYF; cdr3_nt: TGTGCCTGGAAACAGGGGACCTACGAGCAGTACTTC
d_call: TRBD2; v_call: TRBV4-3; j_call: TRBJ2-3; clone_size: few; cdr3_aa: CASSQDPPLGGGLTDTQYF; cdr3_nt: TGCGCCAGCAGCCAAGATCCCCCATTAGGCGGGGGACTCACAGATACGCAGTATTTT
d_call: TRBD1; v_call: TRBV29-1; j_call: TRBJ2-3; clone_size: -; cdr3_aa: CSARGQTDTQYF; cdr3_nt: TGCAGCGCCCGGGGACAGACAGATACGCAGTATTTT
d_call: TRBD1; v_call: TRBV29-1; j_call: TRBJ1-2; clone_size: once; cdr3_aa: CSGWGGTGNYGYTF; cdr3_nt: TGCAGCGGCTGGGGAGGGACAGGGAACTATGGCTACACCTTC
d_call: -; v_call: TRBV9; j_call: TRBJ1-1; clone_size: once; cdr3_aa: CASSVDINTEAFF; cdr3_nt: TGTGCCAGCAGCGTAGACATAAACACTGAAGCTTTCTTT
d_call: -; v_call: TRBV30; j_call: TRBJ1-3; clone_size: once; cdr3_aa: CAWSGDSGNTIYF; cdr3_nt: TGTGCCTGGAGTGGTGACTCTGGAAACACCATATATTTT
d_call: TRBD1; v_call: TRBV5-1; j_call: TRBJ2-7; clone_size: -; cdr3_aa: CASKPTQGHSYEQYF; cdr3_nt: TGCGCCAGCAAACCGACACAGGGGCACTCCTACGAGCAGTACTTC